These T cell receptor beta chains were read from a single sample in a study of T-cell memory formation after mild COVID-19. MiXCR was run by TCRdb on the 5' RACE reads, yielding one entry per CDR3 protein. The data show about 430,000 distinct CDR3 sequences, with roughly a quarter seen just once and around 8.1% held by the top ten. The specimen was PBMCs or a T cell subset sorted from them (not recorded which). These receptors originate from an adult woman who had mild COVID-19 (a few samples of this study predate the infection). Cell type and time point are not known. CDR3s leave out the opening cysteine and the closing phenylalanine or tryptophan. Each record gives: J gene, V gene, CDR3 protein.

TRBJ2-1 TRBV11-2 ASSITSGRAYEQF
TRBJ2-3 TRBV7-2 ASSLGGPETDTQY
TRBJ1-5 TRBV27 ASSISGESNQPQH
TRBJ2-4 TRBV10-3 ATEDMNIQY
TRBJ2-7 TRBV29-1 RGGTDCGIRSYEQY
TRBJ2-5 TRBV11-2 ASSLAGRASQETQY
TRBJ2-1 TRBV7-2 ASSLAATVDEQF
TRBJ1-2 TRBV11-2 ASSGDTLLNYGYT
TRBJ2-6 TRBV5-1 ASSLDQGGYSGANVLT
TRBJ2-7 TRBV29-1 SVSGTGGREQY
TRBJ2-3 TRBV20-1 SATGTSSNTDTQY
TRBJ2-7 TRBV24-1 ATSWDSGSEQY
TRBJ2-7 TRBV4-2 ASSQDWGGRPYEQY
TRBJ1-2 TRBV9 ASSVGTGLGNYGYT
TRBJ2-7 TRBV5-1 ASSLALRTGEQY
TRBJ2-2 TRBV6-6 ASSILSAANTGELF
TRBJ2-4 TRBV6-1 ASSEGYIRVIQY
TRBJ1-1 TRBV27 ASSQDRAYTEAF
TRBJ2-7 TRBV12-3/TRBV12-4 ASSLSLAGYEQY
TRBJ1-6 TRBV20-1 SARKAEGYNSPLH
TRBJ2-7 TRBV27 ASSTLAGTYEQY
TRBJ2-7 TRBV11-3 ASSLGRTVYEQY
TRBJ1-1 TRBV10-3 AISESGGVNTEAF
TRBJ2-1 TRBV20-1 SARNDEQF
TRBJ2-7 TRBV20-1 SAREAEYEQY
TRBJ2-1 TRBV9 ASSPTSVTYNEQF
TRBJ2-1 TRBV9 ASSVGTPYNEQF
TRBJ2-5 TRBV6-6 ASSYSEGPASQETQY
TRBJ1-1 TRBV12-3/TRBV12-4 ASSFGTPEAF
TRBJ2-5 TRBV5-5 ASSLRQGEETQY
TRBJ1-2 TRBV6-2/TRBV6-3 ASRTDSNYGYT
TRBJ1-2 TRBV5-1 ASSLSLSGQGYGYT
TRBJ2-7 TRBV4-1 ASSLEGGIYEQY
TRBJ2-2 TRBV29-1 SVSRTSGRAYMNTGELF
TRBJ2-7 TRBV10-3 ATGTSGTYEQY
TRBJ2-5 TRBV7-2 ASSLQVSQETQY
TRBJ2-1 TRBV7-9 ATLGLTVYNEQF
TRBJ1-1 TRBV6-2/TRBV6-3 ASSYGGSRHTEAF
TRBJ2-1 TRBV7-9 ASSLGDRGPSYNEQF
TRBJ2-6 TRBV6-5 ASSRSGANVLT
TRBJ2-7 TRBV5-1 ASSFTTSGVYEQY
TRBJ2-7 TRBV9 ASSVGGQAYEQY
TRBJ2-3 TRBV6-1 ASSEAGRASWADTQY
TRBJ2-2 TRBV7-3 ASARENTGELF
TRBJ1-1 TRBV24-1 ATRGGAGTEAF
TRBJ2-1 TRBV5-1 ASSGAWEETGTYNEQF
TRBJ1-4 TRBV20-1 SARTPGLREKLF
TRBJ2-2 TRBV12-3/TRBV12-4 ASSLGSGSNTGELF
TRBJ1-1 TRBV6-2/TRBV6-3 ASSYFSENTEAF
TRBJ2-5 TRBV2 ASSRQASAEETQY
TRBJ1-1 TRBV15 ATSRETLWGGVNTEAF
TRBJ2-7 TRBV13 ASSSRGSSYEQY
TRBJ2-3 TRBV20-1 SARAGSTDTQY
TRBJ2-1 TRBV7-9 ASSLGYNEQF
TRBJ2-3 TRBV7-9 ASSPKGGTSTDTQY
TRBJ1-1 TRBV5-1 ASSSGLEGTEAF
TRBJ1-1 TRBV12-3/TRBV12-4 ASGQGGPNTEAF
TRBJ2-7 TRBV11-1 ASSLDRFSYEQY
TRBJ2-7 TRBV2 ASRGTSGALYEQY
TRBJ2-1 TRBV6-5 ASSYSVAGVHYNEQF